This T cell receptor (beta chain) came from a study of cytotoxic CD8 clonotypes in ibrutinib-treated CLL. Study-wide background: Samples averaged roughly 280,000 productive templates and tens of thousands of productive rearrangements.

CDR1 is SGHTA, CDR2 FQGNSA, per germline. This CDR3 contains 14 residues. Trimming took 5 bases from V and 9 from J; bases not matched to a gene: 4. Depths of 1 in 200,000 to 1 in 1 million T cells were the sequencing target. Sequencing was performed with immunoSEQ multiplex PCR; in TCRdb, only in-frame clones are kept and a portion is missing. This sample yields 110,000 or so clones, of which 50% to 65% are seen a single time; approximately 35% belongs to the top ten. Here the sequenced sample was PBMCs, taken after 24 months of ibrutinib treatment. The sequence was obtained from a human donor with chronic lymphocytic leukemia. The chain is built from TRBV7-2 and TRBJ2-1; 13 bases are shared with TRBD2. The CDR3 is CASSLRLAGGEQFF. CDR3 nucleotide sequence: TGTGCCAGCAGCCTGCGACTAGCGGGGGGTGAGCAGTTCTTC. Full variable domain (outside the CDR3, taken from reference TRBV7-2 and TRBJ2-1): GAGVSQSPSNKVTEKGKDVELRCDPISGHTALYWYRQSLGQGLEFLIYFQGNSAPDKSGLPSDRFSAERTGGSVSTLTIQRTQQEDSAVYLCASSLRLAGGEQFFGPGTRLTVL.